This T cell receptor beta chain was sequenced during a study of a mutant IDH1 vaccine in newly diagnosed glioma. Study-wide background: Patients had received radiotherapy, temozolomide, or both previously, most receiving both.

Sample time point: baseline, week 1 (first vaccination visit). Treatment: pre-vaccination baseline after standard-of-care therapy. New WHO grade 3 or 4 astrocytomas that were IDH1-mutant and ATRX-lost had been found in donors. Data came from immunoSEQ multiplex PCR; TCRdb stores just in-frame clones and leaves some out. The data hold about 96,000 clones, with 80% observed a single time. This CDR3 contains 13 residues. Trimming left V 2 bases short and J 6 bases short, with 7 bases between. Germline lookup yields CDR1 PRHDT and CDR2 FYEKMQ (reference sequence). A word on this clone: Its antigen remains unknown.

Broader study findings: The vaccine induced immune responses, and these occurred in over 90% of patients.

The J gene is TRBJ1-4, the V gene TRBV13; D remains unclear. The sequences come from PBMCs, collected from a glioma patient treated with radiotherapy, temozolomide or both. The TCR was taken from a man aged 40-49 years with glioma. The CDR3 protein is CASSLRVDEKLFF. Here the CDR3 DNA reads TGTGCCAGCAGCTTAAGGGTGGATGAAAAACTGTTTTTT.